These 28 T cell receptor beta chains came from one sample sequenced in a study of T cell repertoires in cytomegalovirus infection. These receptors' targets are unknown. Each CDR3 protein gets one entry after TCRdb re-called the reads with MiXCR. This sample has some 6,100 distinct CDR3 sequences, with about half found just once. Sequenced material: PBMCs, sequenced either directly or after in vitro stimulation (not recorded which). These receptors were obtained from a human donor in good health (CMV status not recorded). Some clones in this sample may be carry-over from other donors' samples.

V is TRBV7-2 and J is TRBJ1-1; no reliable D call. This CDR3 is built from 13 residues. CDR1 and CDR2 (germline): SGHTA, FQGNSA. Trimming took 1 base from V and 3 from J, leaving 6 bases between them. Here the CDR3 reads CASSLVEDTEAFF. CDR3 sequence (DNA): TGTGCCAGCAGCTTAGTAGAGGACACTGAAGCTTTCTTT.

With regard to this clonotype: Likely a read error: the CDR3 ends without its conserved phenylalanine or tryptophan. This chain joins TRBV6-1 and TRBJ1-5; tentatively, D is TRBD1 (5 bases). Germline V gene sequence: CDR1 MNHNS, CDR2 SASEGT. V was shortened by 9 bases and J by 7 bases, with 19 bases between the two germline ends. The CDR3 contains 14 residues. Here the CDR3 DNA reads TGTGCCAGGAGCATGCGACAGAAGAAGCAGCCCCAGCATTGT. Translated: CARSMRQKKQPQHC.

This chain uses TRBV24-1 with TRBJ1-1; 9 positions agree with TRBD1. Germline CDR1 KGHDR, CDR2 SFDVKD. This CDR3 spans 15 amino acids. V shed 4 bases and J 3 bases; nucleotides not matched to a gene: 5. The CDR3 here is CATSEGTGSDTEAFF. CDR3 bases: TGTGCCACCAGTGAGGGGACAGGGTCAGACACTGAAGCTTTCTTT.

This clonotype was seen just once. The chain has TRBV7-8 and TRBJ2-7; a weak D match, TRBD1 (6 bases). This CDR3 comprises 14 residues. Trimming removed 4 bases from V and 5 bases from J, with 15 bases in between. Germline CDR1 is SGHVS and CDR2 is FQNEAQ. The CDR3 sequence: CASSWDKIGDEQYF. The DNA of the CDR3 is TGTGCCAGCAGCTGGGACAAAATTGGCGACGAGCAGTACTTC.

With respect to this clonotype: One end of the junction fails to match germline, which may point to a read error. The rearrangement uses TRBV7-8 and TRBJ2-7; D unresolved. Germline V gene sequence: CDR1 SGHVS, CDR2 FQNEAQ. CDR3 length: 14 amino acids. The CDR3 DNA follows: TGTGCCATCAGCTTAGAAACCCCTGGCGACGAGCAGGACTTC. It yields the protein CAISLETPGDEQDF.

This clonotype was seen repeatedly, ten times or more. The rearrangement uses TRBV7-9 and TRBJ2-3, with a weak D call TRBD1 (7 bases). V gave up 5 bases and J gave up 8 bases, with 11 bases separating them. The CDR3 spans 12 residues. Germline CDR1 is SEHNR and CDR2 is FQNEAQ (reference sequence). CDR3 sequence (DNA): TGTGCCAGCAGCGACCAGGGGGGTACGCAGTATTTT. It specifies CASSDQGGTQYF.

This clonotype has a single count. CDR3: CAIRRTGSSYEQYF. CDR3 DNA: TGTGCCATCAGAAGGACAGGGAGCTCCTACGAGCAGTACTTC. V is TRBV10-3 and J is TRBJ2-7; 8 bases map to TRBD1. The germline V gene encodes CDR1 ENHRY and CDR2 SYGVKD. The junction had 4 bases not matched to a gene; V was cut back by 6 bases and J by 0 bases. This CDR3 contains 14 residues.

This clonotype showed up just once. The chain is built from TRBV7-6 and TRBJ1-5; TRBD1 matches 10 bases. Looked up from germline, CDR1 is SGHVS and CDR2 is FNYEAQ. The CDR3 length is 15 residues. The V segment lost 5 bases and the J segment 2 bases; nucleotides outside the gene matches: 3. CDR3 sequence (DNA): TGTGCCAGCAGCGGGACAGGGGCTGGCAATCAGCCCCAGCATTTT. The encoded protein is CASSGTGAGNQPQHF.

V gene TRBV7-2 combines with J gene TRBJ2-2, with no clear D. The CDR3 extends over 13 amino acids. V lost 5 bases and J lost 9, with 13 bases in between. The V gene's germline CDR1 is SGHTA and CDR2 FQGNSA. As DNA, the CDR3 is TGTGCCAGCAGCATTGCTATTCCCAGGGAGCTGTTTTTT. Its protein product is CASSIAIPRELFF.

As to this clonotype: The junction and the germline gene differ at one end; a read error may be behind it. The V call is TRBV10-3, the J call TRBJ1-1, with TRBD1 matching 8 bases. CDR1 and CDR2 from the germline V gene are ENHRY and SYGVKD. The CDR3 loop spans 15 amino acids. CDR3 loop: CDIRCFGQGDTEAFF. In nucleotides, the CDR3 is TGTGACATCAGGTGTTTTGGACAGGGAGACACTGAAGCTTTCTTT.

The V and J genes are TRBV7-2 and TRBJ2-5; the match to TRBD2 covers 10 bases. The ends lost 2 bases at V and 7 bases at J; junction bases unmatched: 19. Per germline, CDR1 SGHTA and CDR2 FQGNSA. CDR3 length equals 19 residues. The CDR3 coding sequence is TGTGCCAGCAGCTTAAGCGGAGCTAGCGGGAGCCCCGAAGGGGCGACCCAGTACTTC. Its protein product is CASSLSGASGSPEGATQYF.

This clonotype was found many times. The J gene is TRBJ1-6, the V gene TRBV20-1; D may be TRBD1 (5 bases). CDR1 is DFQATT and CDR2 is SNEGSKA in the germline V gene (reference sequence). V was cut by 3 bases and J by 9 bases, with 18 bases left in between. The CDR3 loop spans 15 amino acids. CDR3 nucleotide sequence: TGCAGTGCTAGTAACCAACGGGGGTTCAGTTCACCCCTCCACTTT. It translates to CSASNQRGFSSPLHF.

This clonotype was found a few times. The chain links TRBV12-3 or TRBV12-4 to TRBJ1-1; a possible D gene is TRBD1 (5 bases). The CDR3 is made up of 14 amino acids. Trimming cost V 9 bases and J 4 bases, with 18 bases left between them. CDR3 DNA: TGTGCCAGTCAAATGCGGGACGTACCCACTGAAGCTTTCTTT. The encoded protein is CASQMRDVPTEAFF.

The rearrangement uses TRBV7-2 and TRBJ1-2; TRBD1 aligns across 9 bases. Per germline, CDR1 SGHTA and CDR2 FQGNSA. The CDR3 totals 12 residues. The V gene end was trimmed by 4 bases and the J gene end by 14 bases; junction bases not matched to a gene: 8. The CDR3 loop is CASSSDRGEETF. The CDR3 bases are TGTGCCAGCAGCTCGGACAGGGGAGAAGAGACCTTC.

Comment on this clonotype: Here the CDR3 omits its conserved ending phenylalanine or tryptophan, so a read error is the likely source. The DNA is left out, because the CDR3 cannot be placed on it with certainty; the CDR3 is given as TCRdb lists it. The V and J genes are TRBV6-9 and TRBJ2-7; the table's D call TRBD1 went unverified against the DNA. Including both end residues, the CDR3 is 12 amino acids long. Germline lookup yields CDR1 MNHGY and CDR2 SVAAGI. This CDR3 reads CARSYPPPEPYL.

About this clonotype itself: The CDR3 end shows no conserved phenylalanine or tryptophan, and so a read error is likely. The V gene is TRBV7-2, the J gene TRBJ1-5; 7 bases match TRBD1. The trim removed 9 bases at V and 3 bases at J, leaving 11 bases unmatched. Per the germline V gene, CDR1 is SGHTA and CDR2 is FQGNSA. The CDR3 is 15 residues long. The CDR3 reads CASSPGTAINQPQHS. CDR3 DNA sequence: TGTGCCAGTAGCCCCGGGACAGCTATCAATCAGCCCCAGCATTCT.

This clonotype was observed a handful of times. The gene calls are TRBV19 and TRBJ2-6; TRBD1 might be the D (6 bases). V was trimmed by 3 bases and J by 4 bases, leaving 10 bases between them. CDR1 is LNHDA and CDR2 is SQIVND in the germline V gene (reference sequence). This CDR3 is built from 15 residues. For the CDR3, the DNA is TGTGCCAGTAGTATCGCAGGGGCCGGGGCCAACGTCCTGACTTTC. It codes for CASSIAGAGANVLTF.

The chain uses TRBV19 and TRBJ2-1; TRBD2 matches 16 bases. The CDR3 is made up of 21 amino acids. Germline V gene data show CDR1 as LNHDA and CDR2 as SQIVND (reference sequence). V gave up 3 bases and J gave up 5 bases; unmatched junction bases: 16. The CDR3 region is CASSIGGVLGLAGGRHNEQFF. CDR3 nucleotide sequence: TGTGCCAGTAGTATCGGTGGTGTATTGGGACTAGCGGGGGGGCGGCACAATGAGCAGTTCTTC. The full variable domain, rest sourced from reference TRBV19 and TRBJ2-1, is DGGITQSPKYLFRKEGQNVTLSCEQNLNHDAMYWYRQDPGQGLRLIYYSQIVNDFQKGDIAEGYSVSREKKESFPLTVTSAQKNPTAFYLCASSIGGVLGLAGGRHNEQFFGPGTRLTVL.

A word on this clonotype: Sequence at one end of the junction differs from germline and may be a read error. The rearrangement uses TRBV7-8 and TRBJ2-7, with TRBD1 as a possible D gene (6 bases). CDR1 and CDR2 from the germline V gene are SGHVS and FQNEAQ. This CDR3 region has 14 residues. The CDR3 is CASSWDTPVYEQCF. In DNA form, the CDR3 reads TGTGCCAGCAGCTGGGACACCCCTGTCTACGAACAGTGCTTC.

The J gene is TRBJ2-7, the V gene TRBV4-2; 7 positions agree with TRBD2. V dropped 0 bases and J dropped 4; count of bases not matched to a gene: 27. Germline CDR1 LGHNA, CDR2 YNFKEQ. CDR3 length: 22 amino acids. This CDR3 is CASSQESQTGLADRYIPYEQYF. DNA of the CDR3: TGTGCCAGCAGCCAAGAAAGCCAAACCGGCCTAGCGGACCGATATATCCCATACGAGCAGTACTTC.

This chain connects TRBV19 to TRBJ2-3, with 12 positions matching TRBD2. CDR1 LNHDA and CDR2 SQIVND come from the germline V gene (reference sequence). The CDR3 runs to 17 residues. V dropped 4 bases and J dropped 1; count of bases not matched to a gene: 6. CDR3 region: CASSRLAGVRGTDTQYF. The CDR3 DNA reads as TGTGCCAGTAGTAGACTAGCGGGGGTGCGGGGCACAGATACGCAGTATTTT.

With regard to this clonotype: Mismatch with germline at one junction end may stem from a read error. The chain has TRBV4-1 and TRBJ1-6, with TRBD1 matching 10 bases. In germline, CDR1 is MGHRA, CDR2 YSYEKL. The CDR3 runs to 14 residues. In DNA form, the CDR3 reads TGTGCCAGCAGCCAGGGACAGGGGAGATCACCCCTCCACTTT. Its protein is CASSQGQGRSPLHF.

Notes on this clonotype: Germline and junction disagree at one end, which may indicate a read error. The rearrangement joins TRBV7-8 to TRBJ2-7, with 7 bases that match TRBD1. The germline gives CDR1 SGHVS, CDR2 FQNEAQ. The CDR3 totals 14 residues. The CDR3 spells CPSSWDSPRDGQYF. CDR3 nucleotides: TGTCCCAGCAGCTGGGACAGCCCTCGCGACGGGCAGTACTTC. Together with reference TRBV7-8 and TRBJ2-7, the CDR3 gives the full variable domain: GAGVSQSPRYKVAKRGQDVALRCDPISGHVSLFWYQQALGQGPEFLTYFQNEAQLDKSGLPSDRFFAERPEGSVSTLKIQRTQQEDSAVYLCPSSWDSPRDGQYFGPGTRLTVT.

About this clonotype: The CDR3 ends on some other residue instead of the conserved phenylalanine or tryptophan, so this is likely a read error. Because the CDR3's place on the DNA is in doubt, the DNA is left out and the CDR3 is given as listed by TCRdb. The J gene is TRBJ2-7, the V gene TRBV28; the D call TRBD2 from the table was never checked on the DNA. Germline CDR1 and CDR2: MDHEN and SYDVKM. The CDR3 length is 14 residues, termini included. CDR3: CASTPTPLDDEQSC.

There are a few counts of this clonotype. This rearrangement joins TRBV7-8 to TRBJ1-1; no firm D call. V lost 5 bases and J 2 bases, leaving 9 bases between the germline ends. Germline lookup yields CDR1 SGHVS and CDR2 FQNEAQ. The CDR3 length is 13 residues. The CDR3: CASSLDLNTEAFF. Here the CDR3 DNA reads TGTGCCAGCAGCCTAGATCTAAACACTGAAGCTTTCTTT.

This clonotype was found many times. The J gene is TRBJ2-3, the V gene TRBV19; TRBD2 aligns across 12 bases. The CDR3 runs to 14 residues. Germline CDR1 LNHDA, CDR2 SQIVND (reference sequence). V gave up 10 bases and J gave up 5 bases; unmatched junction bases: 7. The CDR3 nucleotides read TGTGCCATTACGACTAGCGGGGGAGGAGATACGCAGTATTTT. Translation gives CAITTSGGGDTQYF.

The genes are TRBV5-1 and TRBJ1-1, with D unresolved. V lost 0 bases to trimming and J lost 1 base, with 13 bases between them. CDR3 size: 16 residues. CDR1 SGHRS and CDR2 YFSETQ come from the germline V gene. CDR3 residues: CASSLALRRWNTEAFF. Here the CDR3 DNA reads TGCGCCAGCAGCTTGGCTTTACGAAGGTGGAACACTGAAGCTTTCTTT.

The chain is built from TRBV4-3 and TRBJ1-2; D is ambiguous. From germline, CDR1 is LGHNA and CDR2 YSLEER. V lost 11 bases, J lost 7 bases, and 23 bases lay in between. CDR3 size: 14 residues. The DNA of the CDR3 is TGCGCCCACAGCCAAGATCGGCTAACGGGTGGCTACACCTTC. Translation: CAHSQDRLTGGYTF.